Presented here are 13 T cell receptor beta chains from one specimen sequenced in a study of T cells after yellow fever vaccination. Each CDR3 protein is one row after TCRdb ran MiXCR on the 5' RACE reads. The table shows just under 600,000 distinct CDR3 sequences, with roughly 14% occurring only once. Material: PBMCs, obtained on the day of the yellow fever booster vaccination. The receptors here all came from a man aged 25 to 45 who received the YFV17D yellow fever vaccine.

This clonotype came up a few times. This chain uses TRBV7-2 with TRBJ2-3; D remains ambiguous. The CDR3 has 12 amino acids. Trimming removed 2 bases at V and 4 bases at J, with 4 bases between. CDR1 and CDR2 (germline): SGHTA, FQGNSA. CDR3 coding DNA: TGTGCCAGCAGCTTATTCGCAGATACGCAGTATTTT. Translation gives CASSLFADTQYF. Full variable domain (outside the CDR3, taken from reference TRBV7-2 and TRBJ2-3): GAGVSQSPSNKVTEKGKDVELRCDPISGHTALYWYRQSLGQGLEFLIYFQGNSAPDKSGLPSDRFSAERTGGSVSTLTIQRTQQEDSAVYLCASSLFADTQYFGPGTRLTVL.

The chain links TRBV6-2 or TRBV6-3 to TRBJ2-2; 9 positions match TRBD2. V trimming: 7 bases; J trimming: 6 bases; junction bases outside the gene matches: 12. CDR3 size: 16 residues. Germline V gene sequence: CDR1 MNHEY, CDR2 SVGEGT. CDR3 DNA: TGTGCCAGCATCCCAACCGGGACTAGCTTTCCCGGGGAGCTGTTTTTT. Amino acids: CASIPTGTSFPGELFF.

The chain combines TRBV20-1 with TRBJ2-7; 11 positions agree with TRBD2. With V trimmed by 4 bases and J by 6 bases, 5 bases remained unmatched. CDR1 DFQATT and CDR2 SNEGSKA come from the germline V gene (reference sequence). The CDR3 is 13 residues long. Here the CDR3 DNA reads TGCAGTGCTATAGCGGGAGGGCACCGCGAGCAGTACTTC. Encoded protein: CSAIAGGHREQYF.

Only a few counts were recorded for this clonotype. The chain employs TRBV12-3 or TRBV12-4 and TRBJ2-7; the D gene is possibly TRBD2 (5 bases). CDR3 length: 12 residues. The germline V and J ends were trimmed by 8 bases and 3 bases, with 11 bases remaining between them. The CDR3 is CASLNRGYEQYF. The CDR3 coding sequence is TGTGCCAGCCTTAACCGGGGCTACGAGCAGTACTTC.

In this sample, this clonotype turned up a few times. The chain couples TRBV20-1 to TRBJ1-3; TRBD1 matches at 7 bases. Trimming took 4 bases from V and 9 from J; bases not matched to a gene: 9. The CDR3 covers 13 residues. CDR1 is DFQATT, CDR2 SNEGSKA, per germline (reference sequence). CDR3 sequence: CSAKRDSGGTIYF. In DNA, the CDR3 is TGCAGTGCTAAAAGGGACAGTGGGGGCACCATATATTTT.

There are a few counts of this clonotype. This chain uses TRBV20-1 with TRBJ2-1; D call uncertain. The ends were cut back, 0 bases at V and 8 bases at J, with 14 bases in the middle. This CDR3 is 14 amino acids long. Germline CDR1 reads DFQATT; CDR2 reads SNEGSKA (reference sequence). The CDR3 is CSARDRRSWDEQFF. As DNA, the CDR3 is TGCAGTGCTAGAGATCGTCGCAGCTGGGATGAGCAGTTCTTC.

This clonotype turned up a few times. The V call is TRBV20-1, the J call TRBJ1-1; D is uncertain. This CDR3 has 13 residues. Germline loops: CDR1 DFQATT, CDR2 SNEGSKA (reference sequence). Trimming removed 3 bases at V and 2 bases at J, with 10 bases between. The DNA for the CDR3 is TGCAGTGCTAGTCTGCAGGTAAACACTGAAGCTTTCTTT. Protein: CSASLQVNTEAFF.

Only a few counts were recorded for this clonotype. For the CDR3, the DNA is TGTGCCAGCAGCTTTACTAGCGGGAGTCCGGAGACCCAGTACTTC. Translated: CASSFTSGSPETQYF. The chain employs TRBV7-9 and TRBJ2-5, with TRBD2 matching over 11 bases. This CDR3 is built from 15 residues. Germline-derived CDR1 and CDR2 are SEHNR and FQNEAQ (reference sequence). Trimming cost V 3 bases and J 5 bases; bases outside gene matches: 5.

This clonotype was seen just once. It may be a read error: a sequence one base away is much more abundant. The chain recombines TRBV19 with TRBJ2-1; TRBD2 aligns across 7 bases. Germline V gives CDR1 LNHDA, CDR2 SQIVND (reference sequence). The CDR3 covers 16 residues. The CDR3 DNA is TGTGCCAGTTGTATTTCAGGAGCGGGATTTTACAATGAGCAGTTCTTC. Protein product: CASCISGAGFYNEQFF.

The rearrangement links TRBV29-1 to TRBJ2-1, with 9 bases matching TRBD1. This CDR3 is built from 20 residues. The V gene end was trimmed by 6 bases and the J gene end by 0 bases; junction bases not matched to a gene: 21. CDR1 is SQVTM, CDR2 ANQGSEA, per germline. The CDR3 nucleotides read TGCAGCGTCCGACTATCCCCGGGACAGGGAGCGTGGGTCTCCTACAATGAGCAGTTCTTC. Translated, it gives CSVRLSPGQGAWVSYNEQFF.

The V and J genes are TRBV30 and TRBJ2-2; weak D call: TRBD1 (5 bases). Trimming pared 2 bases from V and 6 bases from J, leaving 10 bases between. CDR3 length equals 13 residues. Germline lookup yields CDR1 GTSNPN and CDR2 SVGIG (reference sequence). CDR3 DNA sequence: TGTGCCTGGAGTCAGGGTCCAGCCGGGGAGCTGTTTTTT. The encoded protein is CAWSQGPAGELFF.

The J gene is TRBJ2-7, the V gene TRBV5-1, with TRBD1 matching 8 bases. CDR1 is SGHRS, CDR2 YFSETQ, per germline. This CDR3 region has 14 residues. The ends lost 4 bases at V and 3 bases at J; junction bases unmatched: 6. The CDR3, as DNA: TGCGCCAGCAGCCCGGTACAGGGGGACTACGAGCAGTACTTC. Translated, it gives CASSPVQGDYEQYF.

This clonotype was observed a few times. The chain is built from TRBV4-1 and TRBJ1-6; D remains ambiguous. Germline V gene lookup returns CDR1 MGHRA and CDR2 YSYEKL. The CDR3 totals 14 residues. The V and J ends lost 0 bases and 7 bases respectively, with 7 bases between them. CDR3 in amino acids: CASSQDLLNSPLHF. DNA of the CDR3: TGCGCCAGCAGCCAAGATCTGTTGAATTCACCCCTCCACTTT.